The 3 T cell receptor beta chains below were found in one sample sequenced in a study of OX40 agonist ivuxolimab in advanced cancers. Repertoires were generated with immunoSEQ multiplex PCR, while TCRdb's copy carries only in-frame clones and drops some. This sample has fewer than 70,000 clones, with 80% to 95% found just once. Source: CD4+ or CD8+ T cells sorted from blood, taken in a trial of the OX40 agonist ivuxolimab. These receptors all stem from an adult with an advanced solid tumor such as melanoma, head and neck, liver or kidney cancer.

This chain joins TRBV27 and TRBJ1-5; tentative D call: TRBD1 (6 bases). Germline assignment: CDR1 MNHEY and CDR2 SMNVEV (reference sequence). The CDR3 covers 15 residues. Deletions cut 1 base from V and 1 base from J, with 8 bases between. CDR3 sequence reads: CASSLWGASNQPQHF. CDR3 nucleotide sequence: TGTGCCAGCAGTTTATGGGGGGCGAGCAATCAGCCCCAGCATTTT.

This clone was found a few times. The V and J genes are TRBV29-1 and TRBJ2-3; 7 bases map to TRBD1. CDR3 size: 13 residues. Germline CDR1 is SQVTM and CDR2 is ANQGSEA. Losses at the gene ends were 6 bases for V and 1 base for J; bases not matched to a gene: 4. CDR3 residues: CSVLGQGTDTQYF. The DNA for the CDR3 is TGCAGCGTCCTCGGACAGGGCACAGATACGCAGTATTTT.

This chain joins TRBV29-1 and TRBJ2-5; weak D call: TRBD2 (6 bases). Deletions cut 5 bases from V and 6 bases from J, with 10 bases between. The CDR3 is 11 amino acids. Looked up from germline, CDR1 is SQVTM and CDR2 is ANQGSEA. CDR3 residues: CSVSEGKTQYF. CDR3 bases: TGCAGCGTTTCGGAGGGAAAGACCCAGTACTTC.